This entry describes one T cell receptor (beta chain). Sample-barcoded 5' priming and a J-beta primer mix drove a second PCR of about 7 to 12 cycles. TCRdb reprocessed the 5' RACE reads via MiXCR and lists one record per CDR3 protein. The sample carries 600,000 or so distinct CDR3 sequences, around 31% recorded once. This record belongs to a study of blood T cells in healthy people across ages. The CDR3 sequence is 10 residues long. Germline loops: CDR1 SGDLS, CDR2 YYNGEE. V gave up 10 bases and J gave up 4 bases, with 6 bases separating them. The chain is built from TRBV9 and TRBJ2-1; D gene ambiguous. What was sequenced was blood. This sequence was found in a woman of 80 years or more in good health. As DNA, the CDR3 is TGTGCCTGCGGTTACAATGAGCAGTTCTTC. It encodes CACGYNEQFF.